What follows describes a single T cell receptor beta chain. What it recognizes is unknown. Unique-molecular-identifier-tagged TCR beta cDNA libraries were used. TCRdb analysed the PCR reads with MiXCR anew, one entry per CDR3 protein. The table lists some 690,000 distinct CDR3 sequences, 30% of them singletons, with more than 0.45% in the top ten. The data were obtained in a study of post-analysis software for immune sequencing data. V was trimmed by 1 base and J by 4 bases, leaving 10 bases between them. The CDR3 is 13 amino acids. Germline V gives CDR1 DFQATT, CDR2 SNEGSKA (reference sequence). The study's findings and limits: About five TRBV segments were more frequent in patients than controls; TRBV5-6, TRBV5-1 and TRBV20-1 belonged to this group. Pronounced co-clustering by F measure was evident among identically batched samples. A significant reduction in normalized Chao1 diversity was observed in multiple sclerosis patients versus controls.

Material: blood. The sequence was collected from a girl between 5 and 17 years old with multiple sclerosis. The gene calls are TRBV20-1 and TRBJ1-2; a possible D gene is TRBD1 (6 bases). The CDR3 DNA reads as TGCAGTGCTAGAGTTCGGGACACCTATGGCTACACCTTC. Its protein is CSARVRDTYGYTF.